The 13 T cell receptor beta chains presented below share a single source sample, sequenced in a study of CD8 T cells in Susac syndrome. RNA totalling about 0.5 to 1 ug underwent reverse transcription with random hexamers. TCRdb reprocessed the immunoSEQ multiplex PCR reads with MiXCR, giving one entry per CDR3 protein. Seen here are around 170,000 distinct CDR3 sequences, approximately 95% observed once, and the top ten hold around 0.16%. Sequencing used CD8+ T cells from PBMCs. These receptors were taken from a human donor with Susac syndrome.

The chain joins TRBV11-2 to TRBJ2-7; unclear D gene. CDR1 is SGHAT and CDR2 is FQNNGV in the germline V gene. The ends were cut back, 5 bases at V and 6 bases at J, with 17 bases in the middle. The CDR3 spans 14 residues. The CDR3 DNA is TGTGCCAGCAGCGGAAATGTGGGGAAGATCGAGCAGTACTTC. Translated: CASSGNVGKIEQYF. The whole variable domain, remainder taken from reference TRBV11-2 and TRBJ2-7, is EAGVAQSPRYKIIEKRQSVAFWCNPISGHATLYWYQQILGQGPKLLIQFQNNGVVDDSQLPKDRFSAERLKGVDSTLKIQPAKLEDSAVYLCASSGNVGKIEQYFGPGTRLTVT.

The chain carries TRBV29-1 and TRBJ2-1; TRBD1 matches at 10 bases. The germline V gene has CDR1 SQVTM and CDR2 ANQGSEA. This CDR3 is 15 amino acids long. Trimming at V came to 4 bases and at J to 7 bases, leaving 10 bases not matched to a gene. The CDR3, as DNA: TGCAGCGTTGTTGGGGGACAGGGGCTTCTTAATGAGCAGTTCTTC. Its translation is CSVVGGQGLLNEQFF.

The CDR3 nucleotides are TGTGCCACCAGCAGAGAACTAGCGACCACAGATACGCAGTATTTT. This gives the protein CATSRELATTDTQYF. The chain links TRBV15 to TRBJ2-3; 7 nucleotides align to TRBD2. Germline lookup yields CDR1 LNHNV and CDR2 YYDKDF (reference sequence). The CDR3 contains 15 residues. Unmatched junction bases numbered 2, after V lost 0 bases and J lost 2 bases. Using reference TRBV15 and TRBJ2-3 for the parts outside the CDR3, the full variable domain is DAMVIQNPRYQVTQFGKPVTLSCSQTLNHNVMYWYQQKSSQAPKLLFHYYDKDFNNEADTPDNFQSRRPNTSFCFLDIRSPGLGDTAMYLCATSRELATTDTQYFGPGTRLTVL.

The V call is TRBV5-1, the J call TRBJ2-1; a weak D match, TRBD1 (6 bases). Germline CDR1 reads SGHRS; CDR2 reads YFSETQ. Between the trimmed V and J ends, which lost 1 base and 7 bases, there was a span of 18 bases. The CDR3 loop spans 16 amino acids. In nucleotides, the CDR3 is TGCGCCAGCAGCTTGAGGCAGGGGCGTTTGAATAATGAGCAGTTCTTC. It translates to CASSLRQGRLNNEQFF.

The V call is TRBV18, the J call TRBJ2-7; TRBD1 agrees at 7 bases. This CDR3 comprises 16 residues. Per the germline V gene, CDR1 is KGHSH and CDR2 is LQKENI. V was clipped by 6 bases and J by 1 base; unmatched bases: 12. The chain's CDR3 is CASSPQQGVQSYEQYF. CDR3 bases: TGTGCCAGCTCCCCCCAGCAGGGGGTACAATCCTACGAGCAGTACTTC.

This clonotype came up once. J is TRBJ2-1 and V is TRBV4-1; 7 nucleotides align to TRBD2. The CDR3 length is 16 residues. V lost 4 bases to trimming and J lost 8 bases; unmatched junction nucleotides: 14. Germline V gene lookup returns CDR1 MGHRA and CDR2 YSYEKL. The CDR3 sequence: CASSLEPSGRWDEQFF. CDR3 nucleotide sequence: TGCGCCAGCAGCCTCGAACCTAGCGGACGGTGGGATGAGCAGTTCTTC.

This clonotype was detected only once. CDR3 sequence (DNA): TGTGCCATCAGGGTGAGAGGTGACACTGAAGCTTTCTTT. The encoded protein is CAIRVRGDTEAFF. The chain combines TRBV10-3 with TRBJ1-1; D not certain. The CDR3 contains 13 residues. V was clipped by 6 bases and J by 3 bases, with 11 bases between them. Germline V gene data show CDR1 as ENHRY and CDR2 as SYGVKD.

The CDR3 loop is CASSPSGSHEQYF. CDR3 bases: TGCGCCAGCAGCCCAAGCGGGAGCCACGAGCAGTACTTC. The chain links TRBV5-1 to TRBJ2-7, with 8 bases that match TRBD2. The length of the CDR3 is 13 residues. Germline CDR1 is SGHRS and CDR2 is YFSETQ. J lost 5 bases, V lost 4 bases, and 5 bases had no gene match.

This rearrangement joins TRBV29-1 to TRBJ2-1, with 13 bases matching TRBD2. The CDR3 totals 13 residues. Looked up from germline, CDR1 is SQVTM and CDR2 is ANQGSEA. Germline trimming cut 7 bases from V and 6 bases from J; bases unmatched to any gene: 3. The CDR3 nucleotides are TGCAGCGCCAGACTAGCGGGGGGCAATGAGCAGTTCTTC. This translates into CSARLAGGNEQFF.

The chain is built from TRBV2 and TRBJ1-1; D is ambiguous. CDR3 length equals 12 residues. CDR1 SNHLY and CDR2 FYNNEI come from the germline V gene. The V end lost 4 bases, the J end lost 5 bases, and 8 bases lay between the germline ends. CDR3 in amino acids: CASSVAWTEAFF. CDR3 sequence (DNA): TGTGCCAGCAGTGTGGCGTGGACTGAAGCTTTCTTT.

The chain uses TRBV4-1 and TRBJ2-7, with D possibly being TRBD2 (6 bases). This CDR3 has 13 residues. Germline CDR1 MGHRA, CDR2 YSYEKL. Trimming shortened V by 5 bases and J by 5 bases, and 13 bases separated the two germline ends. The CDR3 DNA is TGCGCCAGCAGCGACATCGGGGAGGACGAGCAGTACTTC. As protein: CASSDIGEDEQYF.

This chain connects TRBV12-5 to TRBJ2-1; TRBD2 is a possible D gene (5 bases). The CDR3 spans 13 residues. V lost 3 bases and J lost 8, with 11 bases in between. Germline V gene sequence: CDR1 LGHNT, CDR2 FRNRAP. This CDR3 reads CASGFTLAHEQFF. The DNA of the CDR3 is TGTGCTAGTGGTTTCACCCTAGCACATGAGCAGTTCTTC.

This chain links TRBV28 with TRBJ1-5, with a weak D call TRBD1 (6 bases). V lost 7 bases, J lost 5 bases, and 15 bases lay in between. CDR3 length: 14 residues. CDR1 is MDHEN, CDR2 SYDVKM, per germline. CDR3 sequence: CASIVGTGYQPQHF. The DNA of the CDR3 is TGTGCCAGCATAGTTGGTACAGGGTATCAGCCCCAGCATTTT.